The 8 T cell receptor beta chains below come from one sample, sequenced in a study of technical replicates of blood from a handful of donors. This table comes from immunoSEQ multiplex PCR, and its TCRdb copy is limited to in-frame clones, with some not included. The sample holds tens of thousands of clones, about 95% seen once. Sequencing used PBMCs. The receptor source for this set is a human donor in good health. Some clones in this sample may be carry-over from other donors' samples.

This rearrangement joins TRBV30 to TRBJ1-2; no reliable D call. CDR1 is GTSNPN and CDR2 is SVGIG in the germline V gene (reference sequence). This CDR3 is built from 11 residues. V lost 4 bases, J lost 1 base, and 4 bases lay in between. The CDR3 nucleotides are TGTGCCTGGACAGTTAACTATGGCTACACCTTC. Translating gives CAWTVNYGYTF.

The chain has TRBV6-5 and TRBJ1-2; weak D call: TRBD1 (6 bases). This CDR3 contains 15 residues. Germline-derived CDR1 and CDR2 are MNHEY and SVGAGI. The ends were cut back, 2 bases at V and 5 bases at J, with 15 bases in the middle. The CDR3 DNA reads as TGTGCCAGCAGTTACGGGAGGGGGGTGAGTTATGGCTACACCTTC. Encoded protein: CASSYGRGVSYGYTF.

The genes are TRBV4-2 and TRBJ2-7; 11 bases map to TRBD2. CDR1 LGHNA and CDR2 YNFKEQ come from the germline V gene. V dropped 1 base and J dropped 3; count of bases not matched to a gene: 11. The CDR3 loop spans 18 amino acids. CDR3 sequence: CASSQVGLSGLADYEQYF. The CDR3 coding sequence is TGTGCCAGCAGCCAAGTCGGTCTTTCGGGACTAGCGGACTACGAGCAGTACTTC.

The sample holds one count of this clone. This sequence joins TRBV27 and TRBJ2-7; 7 bases are shared with TRBD1. This CDR3 region has 14 residues. Trimming removed 4 bases from V and 5 bases from J; junction bases left unmatched: 8. The germline V gene has CDR1 MNHEY and CDR2 SMNVEV (reference sequence). The CDR3 coding sequence is TGTGCCAGCAGTTCAAGGACAGGCGTAGACGAGCAGTACTTC. Its protein product is CASSSRTGVDEQYF.

This chain joins TRBV2 and TRBJ1-5, with 11 bases lining up with TRBD1. The CDR3 runs 14 residues. With V trimmed by 4 bases and J by 7 bases, 3 bases remained unmatched. CDR1 and CDR2 (germline): SNHLY, FYNNEI. DNA of the CDR3: TGTGCCAGCAGTGTTGGACAGGGGGCCCAGCCCCAGCATTTT. Translating gives CASSVGQGAQPQHF.

This clone was seen once. J is TRBJ2-7 and V is TRBV2; tentative D call: TRBD1 (6 bases). CDR3 length: 12 amino acids. The germline V gene has CDR1 SNHLY and CDR2 FYNNEI. Between the trimmed V and J ends, which lost 7 bases and 3 bases, there was a span of 10 bases. CDR3 sequence (DNA): TGTGCCAGCATGGTGGACAGCTACGAGCAGTACTTC. This sequence encodes CASMVDSYEQYF.

The genes are TRBV7-2 and TRBJ1-6; no reliable D call. This CDR3 region has 15 residues. In germline, CDR1 is SGHTA, CDR2 FQGNSA. The V end was cut by 2 bases, the J end by 8 bases, with 13 bases between. The CDR3 bases are TGTGCCAGCAGCTTACGGTCATCCTCGGATTCACCCCTCCACTTT. Its protein product is CASSLRSSSDSPLHF.

The chain couples TRBV27 to TRBJ2-7; D possibly corresponds to TRBD1 (5 bases). Between the trimmed V and J ends, which lost 3 bases and 4 bases, there was a span of 10 bases. Germline values: CDR1 MNHEY, CDR2 SMNVEV (reference sequence). The CDR3 extends over 13 amino acids. CDR3 sequence (DNA): TGTGCCAGCAGTTTGCAGGGTGTGTACGAGCAGTACTTC. Encoded protein: CASSLQGVYEQYF.